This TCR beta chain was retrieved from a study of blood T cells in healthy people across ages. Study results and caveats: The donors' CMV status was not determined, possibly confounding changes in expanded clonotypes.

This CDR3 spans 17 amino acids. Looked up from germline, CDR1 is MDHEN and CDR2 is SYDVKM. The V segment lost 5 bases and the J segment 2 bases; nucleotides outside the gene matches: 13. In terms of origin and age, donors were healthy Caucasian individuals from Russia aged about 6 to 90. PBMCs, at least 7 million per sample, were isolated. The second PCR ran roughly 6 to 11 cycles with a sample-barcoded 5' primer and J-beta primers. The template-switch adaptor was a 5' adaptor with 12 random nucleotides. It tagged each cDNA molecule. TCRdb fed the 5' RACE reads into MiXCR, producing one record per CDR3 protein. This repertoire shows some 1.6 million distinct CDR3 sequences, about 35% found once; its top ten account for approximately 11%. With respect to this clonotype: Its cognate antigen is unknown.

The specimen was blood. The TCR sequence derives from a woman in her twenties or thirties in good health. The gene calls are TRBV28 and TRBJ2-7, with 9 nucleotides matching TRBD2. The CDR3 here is CASSLPRSGRTPYEQYF. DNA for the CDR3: TGTGCCAGCAGTCTCCCCCGAAGCGGGAGGACCCCCTACGAGCAGTACTTC.